The clone carrying this T cell receptor beta chain was picked up one time. The CDR3 consists of 15 residues. The trim removed 6 bases at V and 4 bases at J, leaving 9 bases unmatched. Germline CDR1 reads SNHLY; CDR2 reads FYNNEI. This sample was included in a study of blood T cell repertoires in COVID-19. Study background: COVID-19 samples, acute and convalescent, were from the United States, Italy and Spain. Nucleic acid was either cDNA or gDNA, and it came from T cells, B-cell-depleted T cells, or PBMCs.

In the original analysis: Nucleated cell number was recorded as an estimate derived from reference gene primer amplification. Assay: immunoSEQ multiplex PCR; the TCRdb copy retains only in-frame clones and omits some. The V and J calls and clone size were taken over from that table, and D and trimming were inferred from the DNA. The sample contains 180,000 or so clones, approximately 83% of which appear only once. The sample was peripheral blood. This receptor was taken from a man aged 55-75 years with acute or convalescent COVID-19. The J gene is TRBJ1-2, the V gene TRBV2; TRBD1 aligns across 9 bases. The CDR3 nucleotides are TGTGCCAGCAGGCGAACCGGGACAGGGACCTATGGCTACACCTTC. Translated: CASRRTGTGTYGYTF.